The 19 T cell receptor beta chains below were found in one sample sequenced in a study of blood T cells in healthy people across ages (dated by TCRdb to between 2014 and 2016). Preparation of the library involved 5' RACE. The data were produced on an Illumina HiSeq 2500. The second PCR ran for roughly 7 to 11 cycles and used a J-beta primer mix along with a sample-barcoded 5' primer. TCRdb ran its own pipeline on the public reads, namely fastp trimming at Q25 and MiXCR clone calling, and kept in-frame beta chains. Rows are unified per CDR3 protein, each entry keeping the most common DNA and genes. Recorded for this sample are 1.5 million to 2 million distinct CDR3 sequences; 28% of them occurred a single time. The ten largest clones capture 7.7% of the sample. Input material: blood. The receptor source for this set is a woman aged 30 to 39 in good health.

This clonotype was recorded at least ten times. V gene TRBV12-3 or TRBV12-4 combines with J gene TRBJ1-6; D is unclear. CDR3 length equals 12 residues. The V end lost 4 bases, the J end lost 6 bases, and 4 bases lay between the germline ends. This CDR3 reads CASSSSNSPLHF. CDR3 DNA sequence: TGTGCCAGCAGTTCGAGTAATTCACCCCTCCACTTT.

This clonotype appeared once. The V call is TRBV12-3 or TRBV12-4, the J call TRBJ1-2, with D perhaps TRBD1 (5 bases). The CDR3 has 13 residues. V lost 5 bases to trimming and J lost 8 bases, with 15 bases between them. For the CDR3, the DNA is TGTGCCAGCAGTCCCTGGACACTGGGAGGCTACACCTTC. Its translation is CASSPWTLGGYTF.

J is TRBJ2-3 and V is TRBV2; TRBD2 matches 8 bases. The CDR3 totals 15 residues. Trimming removed 3 bases from V and 0 bases from J; junction bases left unmatched: 2. Per germline, CDR1 SNHLY and CDR2 FYNNEI. The CDR3 region is CASSDGRDSTDTQYF. As DNA, the CDR3 is TGTGCCAGCAGTGACGGGAGGGATAGCACAGATACGCAGTATTTT.

This clonotype was seen a few times. V is TRBV28 and J is TRBJ2-7; no clear D. CDR1 MDHEN and CDR2 SYDVKM come from the germline V gene. V was shortened by 6 bases and J by 2 bases, with 11 bases between the two germline ends. The CDR3 runs 13 residues. Here the CDR3 reads CASRPGPAYEQYF. The CDR3 DNA reads TGTGCCAGCAGACCGGGCCCAGCCTACGAGCAGTACTTC.

A few counts support this clonotype. The gene calls are TRBV7-2 and TRBJ1-4; 7 bases align to TRBD1. Germline CDR1 is SGHTA and CDR2 is FQGNSA. V lost 10 bases and J lost 5; bases outside the gene matches: 13. The CDR3 is 15 residues long. The CDR3 nucleotides read TGTGCCATCAGTCGCGCCGGGACAGAGAATGAAAAACTGTTTTTT. Its translation: CAISRAGTENEKLFF.

Details on this clonotype: Possible read error: a much larger clone is one base away. The chain carries TRBV4-1 and TRBJ2-1; 9 bases are shared with TRBD2. Germline CDR1 is MGHRA and CDR2 is YSYEKL. CDR3 length equals 16 residues. CDR3: CASSQVRLAVYNGQFF. The CDR3 DNA follows: TGCGCCAGCAGCCAAGTGAGACTAGCGGTCTACAATGGGCAGTTCTTC.

This clonotype has more than one count but fewer than ten. The chain links TRBV20-1 to TRBJ2-2, with D maybe TRBD1 (6 bases). Germline loops: CDR1 DFQATT, CDR2 SNEGSKA (reference sequence). V was shortened by 5 bases and J by 0 bases, with 10 bases between the two germline ends. This CDR3 region has 14 residues. CDR3 amino acids: CSAQGLSNTGELFF. The CDR3 region has the DNA TGCAGTGCTCAGGGGCTCTCGAACACCGGGGAGCTGTTTTTT.

This clonotype was counted ten times or more. The chain links TRBV7-2 to TRBJ2-5, with 9 bases identical to TRBD2. CDR3 length: 16 amino acids. J gave up 1 base and V 1 base, and 4 bases lay outside the gene matches. The germline gives CDR1 SGHTA, CDR2 FQGNSA. The CDR3 sequence: CASSLGTSVGQETQYF. The CDR3 bases are TGTGCCAGCAGCTTAGGGACTAGCGTCGGCCAAGAGACCCAGTACTTC.

This clonotype occurred once. The rearrangement joins TRBV21-1 to TRBJ1-2; the table's D gene call, TRBD1, was not cross checked with the DNA. TRBV21-1 is deemed a pseudogene. CDR3 size: 13 residues. CDR3 DNA: TGTGGCAGCACCTCCAGGGGGATCTATGGCTACACCTTC. It encodes CGSTSRGIYGYTF.

This chain joins TRBV20-1 and TRBJ2-1, with D possibly TRBD2 on 7 matching bases. Trimming shortened V by 1 base and J by 8 bases, and 15 bases separated the two germline ends. The CDR3 length is 14 residues. CDR1 and CDR2 (germline): DFQATT, SNEGSKA (reference sequence). The CDR3 loop is CSARGTGRGDEQFF. The CDR3 region has the DNA TGCAGTGCTAGAGGAACAGGGAGGGGGGATGAGCAGTTCTTC.

As concerns this clonotype: A read error may explain this, as a much larger clone is one base away. The rearrangement uses TRBV30 and TRBJ2-5; 8 nucleotides align to TRBD1. Germline lookup yields CDR1 GTSNPN and CDR2 SVGIG (reference sequence). J gave up 11 bases and V 5 bases, and 19 bases lay outside the gene matches. The CDR3 loop spans 15 amino acids. The CDR3 region has the DNA TGTGCCTGGCGTCCCCGACAGGGGATTTCCTACAAGCAGTACTTC. Translation gives CAWRPRQGISYKQYF.

This clonotype was found many times. The chain carries TRBV20-1 and TRBJ2-1; 14 bases are a match to TRBD2. V shed 6 bases, J shed 11 bases, and the junction held 9 bases outside the gene matches. The CDR3 extends over 14 amino acids. The germline V gene has CDR1 DFQATT and CDR2 SNEGSKA (reference sequence). This CDR3 is CSAGLAGGNTKQFF. In DNA, the CDR3 is TGCAGTGCCGGACTAGCGGGGGGTAATACTAAGCAGTTCTTC.

The gene calls are TRBV30 and TRBJ2-1; a possible D gene is TRBD2 (5 bases). The germline V gene has CDR1 GTSNPN and CDR2 SVGIG (reference sequence). This CDR3 spans 13 amino acids. V was trimmed by 2 bases and J by 9 bases, leaving 14 bases between them. The CDR3 loop is CAWSFGELGEQFF. In DNA, the CDR3 is TGTGCCTGGAGTTTCGGGGAGTTGGGTGAGCAGTTCTTC.

The V call is TRBV6-2 or TRBV6-3, the J call TRBJ2-1; 8 positions match TRBD2. The CDR3 runs 17 residues. The J segment lost 5 bases and the V segment lost 6 bases, leaving 15 bases of the junction unmatched. Germline V gene data show CDR1 as MNHEY and CDR2 as SVGEGT. DNA for the CDR3: TGTGCCAGCAGCCGGACCGGGGGCGGGAGGTCTCACAATGAGCAGTTCTTC. The encoded protein is CASSRTGGGRSHNEQFF.

The chain is built from TRBV7-8 and TRBJ2-1; 8 bases align to TRBD1. Germline V gene lookup returns CDR1 SGHVS and CDR2 FQNEAQ. The CDR3 length is 15 residues. The J segment lost 5 bases and the V segment lost 2 bases, leaving 5 bases of the junction unmatched. CDR3 residues: CASSLRTGRDNEQFF. CDR3 nucleotides: TGTGCCAGCAGCTTAAGGACAGGGAGAGACAATGAGCAGTTCTTC.

CDR3 sequence: CASRPGGAVETQYF. CDR3 nucleotide sequence: TGTGCCAGCCGGCCGGGGGGGGCGGTGGAGACCCAGTACTTC. The chain links TRBV28 to TRBJ2-5; 8 nucleotides agree with TRBD2. The CDR3 length is 14 residues. J gave up 5 bases and V 8 bases, and 10 bases lay outside the gene matches. In germline, CDR1 is MDHEN, CDR2 SYDVKM. Variable domain in full (rest from reference TRBV28 and TRBJ2-5): DVKVTQSSRYLVKRTGEKVFLECVQDMDHENMFWYRQDPGLGLRLIYFSYDVKMKEKGDIPEGYSVSREKKERFSLILESASTNQTSMYLCASRPGGAVETQYFGPGTRLLVL.

The chain joins TRBV7-8 to TRBJ2-1, with TRBD2 as a possible D gene (6 bases). Germline-derived CDR1 and CDR2 are SGHVS and FQNEAQ. CDR3 length equals 15 residues. V shed 1 base and J shed 5 bases, with 12 bases lying between them. CDR3: CASSLGEVGNNEQFF. For the CDR3, the DNA is TGTGCCAGCAGCTTAGGGGAGGTGGGGAACAATGAGCAGTTCTTC.

This clonotype was counted ten times or more. The rearrangement joins TRBV5-5 to TRBJ1-2; 8 nucleotides line up with TRBD1. Germline assignment: CDR1 SGHKS and CDR2 YYEKEE (reference sequence). The CDR3 has 14 residues. The J segment lost 3 bases and the V segment lost 4 bases, leaving 5 bases of the junction unmatched. CDR3 loop: CASSVTGEDYGYTF. DNA of the CDR3: TGTGCCAGCAGCGTGACAGGGGAGGACTATGGCTACACCTTC.

With regard to this clonotype: At one boundary the junction diverges from the germline segment, which might be a read error. The V gene is TRBV20-1, the J gene TRBJ1-2, with a tentative D call TRBD1 (6 bases). The CDR3 runs to 13 residues. The germline CDR1 and CDR2 sequences are DFQATT and SNEGSKA (reference sequence). The chain's CDR3 is CSAIGGPNYGYTF. CDR3 bases: TGCAGTGCGATAGGGGGGCCTAACTACGGCTACACCTTC.